Presented here are 5 T cell receptor beta chains from one specimen sequenced in a study of blood T cell repertoires in COVID-19. The assay was immunoSEQ multiplex PCR, and TCRdb's table has in-frame clones only and misses some. This table has roughly 140,000 clones, about 80% appearing once. The sequenced sample consisted of peripheral blood. These receptors originate from a man aged 60-69 years with acute or convalescent COVID-19.

The chain recombines TRBV6-2 or TRBV6-3 with TRBJ2-7; D possibly corresponds to TRBD1 (5 bases). The CDR3 has 14 residues. Per the germline V gene, CDR1 is MNHEY and CDR2 is SVGEGT. With 0 bases removed from V and 9 bases from J, the gap between germline ends came to 15 bases. The CDR3 loop is CASSYSSGQGGQYF. CDR3 coding DNA: TGTGCCAGCAGTTACTCGAGTGGACAAGGCGGGCAGTACTTC.

J is TRBJ2-2 and V is TRBV18, with TRBD1 matching 9 bases. Germline V CDR1 and CDR2: KGHSH, LQKENI. The CDR3 covers 15 residues. The junction had 3 bases not matched to a gene; V was cut back by 6 bases and J by 1 base. CDR3 sequence: CASSGTGLNTGELFF. In nucleotides, the CDR3 is TGTGCCAGCTCCGGGACAGGGCTGAACACCGGGGAGCTGTTTTTT.

This rearrangement joins TRBV7-2 to TRBJ2-1; TRBD2 matches at 10 bases. V was clipped by 4 bases and J by 7 bases; unmatched bases: 19. Germline V lookup: CDR1 SGHTA, CDR2 FQGNSA. The CDR3 runs 19 residues. For the CDR3, the DNA is TGTGCCAGCAGCTCCCCCGGGTCTAAGCGGGAGGGCCGGTGGAATGAGCAGTTCTTC. It specifies CASSSPGSKREGRWNEQFF.

The chain couples TRBV6-2 or TRBV6-3 to TRBJ1-2; D perhaps matches TRBD1 (6 bases). This CDR3 region has 14 residues. CDR1 is MNHEY and CDR2 is SVGEGT in the germline V gene. Between the trimmed V and J ends, which lost 8 bases and 2 bases, there was a span of 15 bases. In DNA, the CDR3 is TGTGCCAGCGGGTACTGGACAGAGAACTATGGCTACACCTTC. The encoded protein is CASGYWTENYGYTF.

The chain employs TRBV3-1 (or the pseudogene TRBV3-2) and TRBJ1-2; D gene uncertain. V gave up 4 bases and J gave up 8 bases, with 11 bases separating them. CDR1 is LGHDT and CDR2 is YNNKEL in the germline V gene (reference sequence). The CDR3 runs to 12 residues. DNA for the CDR3: TGTGCCAGCAGCCGAGGGTCGTTAGGCTACACCTTC. Residues: CASSRGSLGYTF.